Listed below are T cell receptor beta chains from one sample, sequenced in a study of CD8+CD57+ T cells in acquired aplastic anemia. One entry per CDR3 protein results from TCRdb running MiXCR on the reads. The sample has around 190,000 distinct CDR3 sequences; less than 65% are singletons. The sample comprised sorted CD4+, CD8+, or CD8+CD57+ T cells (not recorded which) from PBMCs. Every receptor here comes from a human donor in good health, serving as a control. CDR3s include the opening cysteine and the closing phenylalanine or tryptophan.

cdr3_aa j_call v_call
CASRAGAGTNYGYTF TRBJ1-2 TRBV5-1
CATSDLEGSYNEQFF TRBJ2-1 TRBV24-1
CSVEGQGIKSGYTF TRBJ1-2 TRBV29-1
CASSETLGGLSVAFF TRBJ1-1 TRBV2
CASNPGTPSERGTQYF TRBJ2-3 TRBV19
CASRADSNSPLHF TRBJ1-6 TRBV2
CATSDPGLAGGDTGELFF TRBJ2-2 TRBV24-1
CASSADNRVSTDTQYF TRBJ2-3 TRBV9
CASSANWGTGPYEQYF TRBJ2-7 TRBV25-1
CASSIARDGTEAFF TRBJ1-1 TRBV19
CASSESGGGANVLTF TRBJ2-6 TRBV19
CASSTPGQGAGTQYF TRBJ2-3 TRBV19
CASSLTGGHQPQHF TRBJ1-5 TRBV9
CASSPKDRENYGYTF TRBJ1-2 TRBV7-9
CASSIGRYYEQYF TRBJ2-7 TRBV19
CASSLHQNTEAFF TRBJ1-1 TRBV7-2
CASSAYGGNSPLHF TRBJ1-6 TRBV9
CASSFSRGQPQHF TRBJ1-5 TRBV12-3/TRBV12-4
CASSFLGQGNYGYTF TRBJ1-2 TRBV6-2/TRBV6-3
CSVVLAGVENIQYF TRBJ2-4 TRBV29-1
CASSLASLVATEAFF TRBJ1-1 TRBV7-2
CATSGQGGGGYTF TRBJ1-2 TRBV30
CASSAWGQGNTEAFF TRBJ1-1 TRBV6-1
CASSSSGGEKLFF TRBJ1-4 TRBV12-3/TRBV12-4
CASRGQGAGTEAFF TRBJ1-1 TRBV2
CASSPPGTETQYF TRBJ2-5 TRBV5-1
CAISQGDQGDTQYF TRBJ2-3 TRBV10-3
CASSSGTDYGHTF TRBJ1-2 TRBV7-2
CSARDQGKEKLFF TRBJ1-4 TRBV20-1
CASSPNSGGRDAEAFF TRBJ1-1 TRBV18
CASSLGRGRPQYF TRBJ2-3 TRBV7-3
CATSDRLNTEAFF TRBJ1-1 TRBV24-1
CASSPTPSGSGELFF TRBJ2-2 TRBV7-9
CASTLHRGTYEQYF TRBJ2-7 TRBV6-2/TRBV6-3
CAIERGDNEQFF TRBJ2-1 TRBV10-3
CASRPGQGIGNQPQHF TRBJ1-5 TRBV19
CATGLAGSGVGEQYF TRBJ2-7 TRBV19
CSASGEGLETQYF TRBJ2-5 TRBV20-1
CASSFTDSVTDTQYF TRBJ2-3 TRBV25-1
CAPSEFTGTQYF TRBJ2-3 TRBV24-1
CASRETSRSRDTQYF TRBJ2-3 TRBV5-1
CASSPGVADGYTF TRBJ1-2 TRBV19